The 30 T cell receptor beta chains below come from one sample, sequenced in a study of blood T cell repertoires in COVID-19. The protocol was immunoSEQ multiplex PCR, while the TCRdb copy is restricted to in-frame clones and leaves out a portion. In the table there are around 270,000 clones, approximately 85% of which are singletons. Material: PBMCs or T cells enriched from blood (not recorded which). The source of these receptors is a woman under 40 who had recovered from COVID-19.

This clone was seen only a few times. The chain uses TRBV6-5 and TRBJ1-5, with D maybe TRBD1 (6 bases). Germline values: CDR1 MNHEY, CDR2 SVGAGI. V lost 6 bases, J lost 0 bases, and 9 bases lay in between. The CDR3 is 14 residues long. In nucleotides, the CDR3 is TGTGCCAGCAGAAGGACAGTTAGCAATCAGCCCCAGCATTTT. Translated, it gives CASRRTVSNQPQHF.

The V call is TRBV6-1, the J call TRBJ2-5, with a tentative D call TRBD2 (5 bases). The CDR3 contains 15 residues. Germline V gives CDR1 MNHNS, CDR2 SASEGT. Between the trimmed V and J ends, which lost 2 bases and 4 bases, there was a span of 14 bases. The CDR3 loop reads CASSERLLAGETQYF. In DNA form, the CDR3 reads TGTGCCAGCAGTGAACGTCTCCTAGCTGGAGAGACCCAGTACTTC.

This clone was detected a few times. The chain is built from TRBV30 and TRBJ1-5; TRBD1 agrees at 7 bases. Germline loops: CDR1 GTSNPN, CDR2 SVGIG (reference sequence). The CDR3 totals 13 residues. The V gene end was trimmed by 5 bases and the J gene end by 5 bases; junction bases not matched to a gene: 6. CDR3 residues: CAWGQGGDQPQHF. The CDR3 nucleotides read TGTGCCTGGGGACAAGGGGGCGATCAGCCCCAGCATTTT.

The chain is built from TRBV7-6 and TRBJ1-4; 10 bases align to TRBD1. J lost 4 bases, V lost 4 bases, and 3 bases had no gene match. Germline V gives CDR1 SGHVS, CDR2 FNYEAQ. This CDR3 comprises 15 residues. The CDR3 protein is CASSYGTGVNEKLFF. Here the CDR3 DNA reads TGTGCCAGCAGCTATGGGACAGGGGTTAATGAAAAACTGTTTTTT.

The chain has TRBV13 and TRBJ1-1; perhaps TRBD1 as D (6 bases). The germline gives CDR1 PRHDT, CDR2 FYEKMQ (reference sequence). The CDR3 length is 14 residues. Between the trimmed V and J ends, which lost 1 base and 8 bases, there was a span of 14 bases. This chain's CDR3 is CASSLAGLDREAFF. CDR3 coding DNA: TGTGCCAGCAGCTTAGCCGGGCTCGACAGGGAAGCTTTCTTT.

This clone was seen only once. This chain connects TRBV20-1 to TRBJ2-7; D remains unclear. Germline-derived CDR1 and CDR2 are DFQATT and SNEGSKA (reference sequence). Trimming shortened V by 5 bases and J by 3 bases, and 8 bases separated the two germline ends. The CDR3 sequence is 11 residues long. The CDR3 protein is CSAAVIYEQYF. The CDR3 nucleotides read TGCAGTGCTGCGGTCATCTACGAGCAGTACTTC.

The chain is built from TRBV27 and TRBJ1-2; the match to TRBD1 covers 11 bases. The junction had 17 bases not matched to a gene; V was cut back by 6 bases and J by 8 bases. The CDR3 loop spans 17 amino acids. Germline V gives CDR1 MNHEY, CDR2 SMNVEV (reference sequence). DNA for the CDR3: TGTGCCAGCAGCTTAGGATTCTCGGGACAGGGGGTAGAAGGCTACACCTTC. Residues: CASSLGFSGQGVEGYTF.

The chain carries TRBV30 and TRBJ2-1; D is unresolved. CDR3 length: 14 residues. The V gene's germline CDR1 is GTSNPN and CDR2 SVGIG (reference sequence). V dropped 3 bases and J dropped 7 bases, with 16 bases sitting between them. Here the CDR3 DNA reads TGTGCCTGGAGCCCCCCGCCGACTCTAAATGAGCAGTTCTTC. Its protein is CAWSPPPTLNEQFF.

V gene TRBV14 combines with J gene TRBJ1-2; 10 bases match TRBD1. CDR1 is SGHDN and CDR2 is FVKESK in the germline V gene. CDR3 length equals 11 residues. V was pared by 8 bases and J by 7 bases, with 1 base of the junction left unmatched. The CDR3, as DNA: TGTGCCAGCGGGACAGGGGTTGGCTACACCTTC. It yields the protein CASGTGVGYTF.

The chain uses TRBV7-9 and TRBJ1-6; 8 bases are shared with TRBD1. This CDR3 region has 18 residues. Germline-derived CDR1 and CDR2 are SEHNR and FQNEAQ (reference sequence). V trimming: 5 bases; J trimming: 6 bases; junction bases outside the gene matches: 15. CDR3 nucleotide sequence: TGTGCCAGCAGCCGGACAGGGTCCGGCGTTCCTCTTAATTCACCCCTCCACTTT. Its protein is CASSRTGSGVPLNSPLHF.

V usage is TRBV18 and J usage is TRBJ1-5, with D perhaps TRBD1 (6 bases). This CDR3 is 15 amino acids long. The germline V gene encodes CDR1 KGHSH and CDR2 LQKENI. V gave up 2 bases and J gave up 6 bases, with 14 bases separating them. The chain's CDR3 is CASSPGAGVGQPQHF. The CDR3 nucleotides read TGTGCCAGCTCACCAGGGGCAGGGGTCGGTCAGCCCCAGCATTTT.

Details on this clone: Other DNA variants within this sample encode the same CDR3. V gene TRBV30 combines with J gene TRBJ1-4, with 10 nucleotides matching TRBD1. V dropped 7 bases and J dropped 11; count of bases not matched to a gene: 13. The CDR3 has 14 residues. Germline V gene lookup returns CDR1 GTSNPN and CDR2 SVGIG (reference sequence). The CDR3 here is CASGTGAGLVKLFF. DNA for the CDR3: TGTGCCTCGGGGACAGGGGCTGGTTTGGTCAAACTGTTTTTT.

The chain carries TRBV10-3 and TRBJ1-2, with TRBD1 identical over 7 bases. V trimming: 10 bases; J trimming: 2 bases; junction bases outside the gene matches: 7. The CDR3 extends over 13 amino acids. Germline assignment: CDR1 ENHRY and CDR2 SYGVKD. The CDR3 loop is CATKLQGNYGYTF. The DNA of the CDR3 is TGTGCCACGAAGCTACAGGGGAACTATGGCTACACCTTC.

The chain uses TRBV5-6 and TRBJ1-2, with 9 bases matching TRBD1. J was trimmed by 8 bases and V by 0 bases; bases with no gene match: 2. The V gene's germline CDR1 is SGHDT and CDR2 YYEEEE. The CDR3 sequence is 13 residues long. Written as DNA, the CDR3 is TGTGCCAGCAGCTTGGGAACAGGGGGCGGCTACACCTTC. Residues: CASSLGTGGGYTF.

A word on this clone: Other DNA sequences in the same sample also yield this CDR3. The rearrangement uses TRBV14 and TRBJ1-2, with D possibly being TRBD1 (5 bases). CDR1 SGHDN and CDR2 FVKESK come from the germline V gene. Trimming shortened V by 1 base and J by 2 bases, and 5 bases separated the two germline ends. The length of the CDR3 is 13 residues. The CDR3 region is CASSQGQNYGYTF. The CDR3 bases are TGTGCCAGCAGCCAAGGACAGAACTATGGCTACACCTTC.

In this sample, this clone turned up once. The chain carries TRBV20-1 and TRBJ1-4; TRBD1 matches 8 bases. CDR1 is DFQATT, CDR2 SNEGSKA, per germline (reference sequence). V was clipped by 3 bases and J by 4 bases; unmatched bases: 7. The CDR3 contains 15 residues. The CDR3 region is CSASEGQAINEKLFF. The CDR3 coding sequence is TGCAGTGCTAGTGAGGGACAGGCAATTAATGAAAAACTGTTTTTT.

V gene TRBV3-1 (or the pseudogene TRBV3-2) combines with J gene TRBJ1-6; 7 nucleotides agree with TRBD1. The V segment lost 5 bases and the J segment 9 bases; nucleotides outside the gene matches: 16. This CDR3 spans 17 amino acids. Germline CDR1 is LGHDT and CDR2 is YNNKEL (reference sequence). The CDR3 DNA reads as TGTGCCAGCAGCTCCTGGACAGGTTCGTTTAATGGTTCACCCCTCCACTTT. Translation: CASSSWTGSFNGSPLHF.

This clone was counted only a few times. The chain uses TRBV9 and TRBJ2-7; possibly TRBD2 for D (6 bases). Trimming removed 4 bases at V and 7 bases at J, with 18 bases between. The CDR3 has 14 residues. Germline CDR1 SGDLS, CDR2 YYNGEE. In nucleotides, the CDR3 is TGTGCCAGCAGCCCCCGGGACCGTCGGGGGGAGCAGTACTTC. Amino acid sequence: CASSPRDRRGEQYF.

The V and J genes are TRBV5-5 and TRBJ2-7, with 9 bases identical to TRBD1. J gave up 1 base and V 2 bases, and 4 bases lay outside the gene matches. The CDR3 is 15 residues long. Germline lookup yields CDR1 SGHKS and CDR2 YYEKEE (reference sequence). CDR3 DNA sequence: TGTGCCAGCAGCTTTAAGACAGGGGGATCCTACGAGCAGTACTTC. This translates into CASSFKTGGSYEQYF.

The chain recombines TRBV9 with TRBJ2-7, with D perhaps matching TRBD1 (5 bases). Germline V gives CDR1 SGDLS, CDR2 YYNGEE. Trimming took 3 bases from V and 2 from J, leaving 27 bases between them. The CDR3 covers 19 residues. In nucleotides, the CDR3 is TGTGCCAGCAGCGCTGAGGATCATCATTTTCGACAGCGAGCCTACGAGCAGTACTTC. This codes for CASSAEDHHFRQRAYEQYF.

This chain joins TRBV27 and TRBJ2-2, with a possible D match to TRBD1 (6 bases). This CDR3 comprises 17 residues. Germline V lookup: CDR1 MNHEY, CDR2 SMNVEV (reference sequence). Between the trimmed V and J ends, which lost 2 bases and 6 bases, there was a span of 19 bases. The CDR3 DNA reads TGTGCCAGCAGTTTACAATGGGACATCCGGGGAGCCGGGGAGCTGTTTTTT. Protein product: CASSLQWDIRGAGELFF.

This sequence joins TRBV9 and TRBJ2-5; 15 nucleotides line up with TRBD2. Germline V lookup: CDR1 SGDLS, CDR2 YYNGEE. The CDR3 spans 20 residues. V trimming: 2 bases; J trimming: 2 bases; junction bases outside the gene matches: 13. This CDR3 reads CASSVSLGLAGGSVQETQYF. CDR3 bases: TGTGCCAGCAGCGTCTCCCTTGGACTAGCGGGAGGGTCAGTTCAAGAGACCCAGTACTTC. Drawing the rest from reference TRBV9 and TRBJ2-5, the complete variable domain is DSGVTQTPKHLITATGQRVTLRCSPRSGDLSVYWYQQSLDQGLQFLIQYYNGEERAKGNILERFSAQQFPDLHSELNLSSLELGDSALYFCASSVSLGLAGGSVQETQYFGPGTRLLVL.

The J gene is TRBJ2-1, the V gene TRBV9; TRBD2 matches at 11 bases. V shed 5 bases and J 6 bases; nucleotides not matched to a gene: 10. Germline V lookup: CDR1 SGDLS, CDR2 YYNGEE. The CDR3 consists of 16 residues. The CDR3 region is CASSLLGTSGSNEQFF. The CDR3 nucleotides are TGTGCCAGCAGTCTCCTCGGGACTAGCGGTTCCAATGAGCAGTTCTTC.

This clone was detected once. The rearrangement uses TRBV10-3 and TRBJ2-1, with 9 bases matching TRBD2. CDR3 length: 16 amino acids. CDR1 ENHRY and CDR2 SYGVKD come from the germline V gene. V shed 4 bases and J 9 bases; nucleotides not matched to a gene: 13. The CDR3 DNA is TGTGCCATCAGTGTGGACGGCGCGGGGGGGCGTAGTGAGCAGTTCTTC. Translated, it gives CAISVDGAGGRSEQFF.

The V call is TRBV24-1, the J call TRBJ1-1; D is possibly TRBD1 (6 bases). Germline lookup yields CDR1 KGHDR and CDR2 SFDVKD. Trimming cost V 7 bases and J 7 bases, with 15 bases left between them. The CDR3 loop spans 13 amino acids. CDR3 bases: TGTGCCACCAGGACCCAGGGGCTGGGTGAAGCTTTCTTT. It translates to CATRTQGLGEAFF.

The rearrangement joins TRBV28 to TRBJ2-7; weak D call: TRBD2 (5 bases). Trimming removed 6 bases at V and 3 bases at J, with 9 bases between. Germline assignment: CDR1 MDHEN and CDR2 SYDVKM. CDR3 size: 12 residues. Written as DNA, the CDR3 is TGTGCCAGCAGGACTATGTACTACGAGCAGTACTTC. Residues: CASRTMYYEQYF.

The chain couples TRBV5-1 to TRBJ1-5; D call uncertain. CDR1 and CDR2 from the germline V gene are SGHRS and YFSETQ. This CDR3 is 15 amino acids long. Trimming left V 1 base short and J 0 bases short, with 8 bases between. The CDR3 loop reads CASSLWGDSNQPQHF. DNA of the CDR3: TGCGCCAGCAGCTTGTGGGGAGATAGCAATCAGCCCCAGCATTTT. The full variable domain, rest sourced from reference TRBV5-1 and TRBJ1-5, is KAGVTQTPRYLIKTRGQQVTLSCSPISGHRSVSWYQQTPGQGLQFLFEYFSETQRNKGNFPGRFSGRQFSNSRSEMNVSTLELGDSALYLCASSLWGDSNQPQHFGDGTRLSIL.

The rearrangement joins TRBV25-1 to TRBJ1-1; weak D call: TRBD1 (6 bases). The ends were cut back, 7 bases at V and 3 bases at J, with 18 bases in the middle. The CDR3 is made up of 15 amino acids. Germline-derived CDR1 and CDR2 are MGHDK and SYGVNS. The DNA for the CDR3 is TGTGCCAGCACAACTATCAGGGGTGGGCACACTGAAGCTTTCTTT. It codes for CASTTIRGGHTEAFF.

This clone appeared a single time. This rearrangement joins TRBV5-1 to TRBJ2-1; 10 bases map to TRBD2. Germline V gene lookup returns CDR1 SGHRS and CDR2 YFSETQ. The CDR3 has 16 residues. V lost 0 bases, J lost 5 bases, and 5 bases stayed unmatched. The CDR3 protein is CASSLAVAGGHNEQFF. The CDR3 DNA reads TGCGCCAGCAGCTTGGCGGTAGCGGGAGGTCACAATGAGCAGTTCTTC.

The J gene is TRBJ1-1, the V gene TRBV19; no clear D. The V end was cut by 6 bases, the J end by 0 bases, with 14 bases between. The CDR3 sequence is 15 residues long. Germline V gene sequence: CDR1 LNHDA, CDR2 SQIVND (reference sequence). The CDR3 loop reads CASRRGLQLNTEAFF. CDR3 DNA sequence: TGTGCCAGTAGGAGAGGCCTGCAATTGAACACTGAAGCTTTCTTT.